The rows below give T cell receptor beta chains drawn from one sample of a study of identical twins. From the 5' RACE reads, TCRdb called clonotypes with MiXCR, one entry per CDR3 protein. Found here are under 1 million distinct CDR3 sequences, approximately 13% of them singletons; the top ten hold about 1.6%. This sample was shared with a second study, whose subject was yellow fever vaccine responses in identical twins.

Sequencing was carried out using PBMCs. These receptors all stem from a woman between 18 and 30 years old in good health. Each CDR3 is given with its conserved first and last residue. Each record gives: V gene, clone size, J gene, D gene, CDR3 protein, CDR3 DNA. The D gene is left open where the match is weak. Clone size appears in some rows only: once, few, many, or a class for an expanded clone.

TRBV3-1,few,TRBJ2-1,TRBD2,CASSALAGGPYNEQFF,TGTGCCAGCAGCGCTCTCGCGGGGGGGCCTTACAATGAGCAGTTCTTC
TRBV7-2,-,TRBJ2-1,TRBD2,CASSWGLVHEQFF,TGTGCCAGCAGCTGGGGACTAGTCCATGAGCAGTTCTTC
TRBV19,few,TRBJ2-1,-,CATSVATYNEQFF,TGTGCCACCTCTGTGGCTACCTACAATGAGCAGTTCTTC
TRBV5-1,-,TRBJ2-2,TRBD2,CASSFLGLAGSGELFF,TGCGCCAGCAGCTTCCTAGGACTAGCGGGGAGCGGGGAGCTGTTTTTT
TRBV29-1,many,TRBJ1-1,TRBD1,CSVVTGTGATEAFF,TGCAGCGTCGTCACCGGGACAGGGGCCACTGAAGCTTTCTTT
TRBV11-2,few,TRBJ2-7,-,CASSLGAVGSQSSYEQYF,TGTGCCAGCAGCTTAGGAGCCGTTGGCAGCCAAAGCTCCTACGAGCAGTACTTC
TRBV3-1,few,TRBJ1-1,-,CASSQDYGVTEAFF,TGTGCCAGCAGCCAAGATTACGGGGTCACTGAAGCTTTCTTT
TRBV6-4,few,TRBJ2-1,TRBD2,CASSALAGGLAEQFF,TGTGCCAGCAGTGCCCTAGCGGGGGGCCTAGCTGAGCAGTTCTTC
TRBV15,once,TRBJ2-3,-,CATSRDPPGQLTDTQYF,TGTGCCACCAGCAGAGATCCCCCCGGACAGCTCACAGATACGCAGTATTTT
TRBV12-3/TRBV12-4,few,TRBJ2-2,-,CASSLARGSGELFF,TGTGCCAGCAGTTTAGCGCGCGGTTCCGGGGAGCTGTTTTTT
TRBV4-1,few,TRBJ2-1,-,CASSQEIDPEQFF,TGCGCCAGCAGCCAAGAAATCGACCCTGAGCAGTTCTTC
TRBV4-1,few,TRBJ2-2,TRBD1,CASSQPGGSGELFF,TGCGCCAGCAGCCAACCAGGGGGCTCAGGGGAGCTGTTTTTT
TRBV12-3/TRBV12-4,few,TRBJ2-5,-,CASRGAETQYF,TGTGCCAGCAGGGGCGCGGAGACCCAGTACTTC
TRBV6-6,-,TRBJ2-5,-,CASIRGPQETQYF,TGTGCCAGCATAAGGGGTCCACAAGAGACCCAGTACTTC
TRBV4-1,-,TRBJ2-1,-,CASSFPYAEQFF,TGCGCCAGCAGCTTCCCGTACGCTGAGCAGTTCTTC
TRBV5-1,-,TRBJ2-3,TRBD1,CASSPGQGIADTQYF,TGCGCCAGCAGCCCGGGACAGGGGATCGCAGATACGCAGTATTTT
TRBV6-5,few,TRBJ1-2,-,CASSYWGDGYTF,TGTGCCAGCAGTTACTGGGGAGACGGCTACACCTTC
TRBV12-3/TRBV12-4,many,TRBJ1-1,-,CASSPQRSGTEAFF,TGTGCCAGCAGTCCCCAGAGAAGCGGCACTGAAGCTTTCTTT
TRBV28,-,TRBJ1-5,-,CASRGGVVQPQHF,TGTGCCAGCCGGGGGGGGGTAGTACAGCCCCAGCATTTT
TRBV5-1,-,TRBJ2-5,-,CASSFGRSRFQETQYF,TGCGCCAGCAGCTTCGGGCGGTCCAGGTTCCAAGAGACCCAGTACTTC
TRBV29-1,-,TRBJ1-2,-,CSIWQSSLNYGYTF,TGCAGCATATGGCAATCTTCCTTAAACTATGGCTACACCTTC
TRBV5-1,many,TRBJ2-1,-,CASRNLAGQVDEQFF,TGCGCCAGCAGGAACCTAGCGGGACAGGTCGATGAGCAGTTCTTC
TRBV3-1,few,TRBJ2-7,TRBD2,CASSPTSAFSYEQYF,TGTGCCAGCAGCCCCACTAGCGCCTTCTCCTACGAGCAGTACTTC
TRBV19,few,TRBJ2-1,TRBD1,CASIPGQGARGARYNEQFF,TGTGCCAGTATCCCCGGACAGGGGGCACGCGGAGCGAGGTACAATGAGCAGTTCTTC
TRBV28,-,TRBJ1-1,TRBD1,CASSPYRGQNTEAFF,TGTGCCAGCAGTCCGTACAGGGGGCAGAACACTGAAGCTTTCTTT
TRBV6-1,-,TRBJ1-1,-,CASTQGRVGTEAFF,TGTGCCAGCACCCAAGGGAGGGTTGGGACTGAAGCTTTCTTT
TRBV25-1,few,TRBJ2-7,TRBD1,CASSELGQGNEQYF,TGTGCCAGCAGTGAATTAGGACAGGGGAACGAGCAGTACTTC
TRBV29-1,-,TRBJ1-5,-,CSVEGQCPSNQPQHF,TGCAGCGTTGAAGGACAGTGCCCTTCCAATCAGCCCCAGCATTTT
TRBV12-3/TRBV12-4,-,TRBJ2-1,-,CASSLDRSGGAKFF,TGTGCCAGCAGTTTGGACAGGTCTGGGGGGGCGAAGTTCTTC
TRBV29-1,-,TRBJ2-2,TRBD2,CSVLWTSGSFNTGELFF,TGCAGCGTTCTCTGGACTAGCGGGAGTTTTAACACCGGGGAGCTGTTTTTT
TRBV7-9,-,TRBJ2-1,TRBD2,CASSPRGTSGSYNEQFF,TGTGCCAGCAGCCCAAGGGGGACTAGCGGCTCCTACAATGAGCAGTTCTTC
TRBV28,few,TRBJ2-3,TRBD2,CASSTPGLALGTQYF,TGTGCCAGCAGCACCCCGGGACTAGCGTTAGGTACGCAGTATTTT
TRBV28,few,TRBJ2-2,TRBD1,CASRPGTATGELFF,TGTGCCAGCAGGCCGGGGACAGCCACCGGGGAGCTGTTTTTT
TRBV3-1,-,TRBJ1-6,TRBD1,CASSQVDRGYSPLHF,TGTGCCAGCAGCCAAGTCGACAGGGGGTACTCACCCCTCCACTTT
TRBV12-3/TRBV12-4,-,TRBJ1-4,-,CASSFREANEKLFF,TGTGCCAGCAGTTTCAGGGAGGCTAATGAAAAACTGTTTTTT
TRBV13,few,TRBJ1-1,-,CASSFRTKLENTEAFF,TGTGCCAGCAGCTTCAGAACCAAGTTGGAGAACACTGAAGCTTTCTTT
TRBV7-2,few,TRBJ2-3,-,CASSRDSGGTDTQYF,TGTGCCAGCAGTCGTGATAGCGGAGGCACAGATACGCAGTATTTT
TRBV10-3,-,TRBJ2-3,-,CAISETSQSTDTQYF,TGTGCCATCAGTGAGACTAGCCAGAGCACAGATACGCAGTATTTT
TRBV7-9,few,TRBJ1-3,-,CASSLGGVNSGNTIYF,TGTGCCAGCAGCTTAGGGGGGGTTAACTCTGGAAACACCATATATTTT
TRBV7-2,many,TRBJ2-1,TRBD1,CASSSRSGQHNEQFF,TGTGCCAGCAGCTCGCGCTCGGGACAGCACAATGAGCAGTTCTTC
TRBV27,few,TRBJ2-7,TRBD1,CASSLEAGGFYEQYF,TGTGCCAGCAGTTTAGAGGCAGGGGGTTTCTACGAGCAGTACTTC
TRBV15,-,TRBJ1-3,-,CATSSRSPGNTIYF,TGTGCCACCAGCAGTAGGAGCCCTGGAAACACCATATATTTT
TRBV5-1,few,TRBJ2-1,TRBD2,CASSYTLAGEIYNEQFF,TGCGCCAGCAGCTACACCCTAGCGGGGGAAATATACAATGAGCAGTTCTTC
TRBV12-3/TRBV12-4,-,TRBJ2-5,TRBD2,CASRLGLAGEETQYF,TGTGCCAGCAGACTCGGACTAGCGGGAGAGGAGACCCAGTACTTC
TRBV12-3/TRBV12-4,-,TRBJ2-3,TRBD2,CASSNGAAGRSDTQYF,TGTGCCAGCAGTAACGGGGCAGCGGGAAGGTCAGATACGCAGTATTTT